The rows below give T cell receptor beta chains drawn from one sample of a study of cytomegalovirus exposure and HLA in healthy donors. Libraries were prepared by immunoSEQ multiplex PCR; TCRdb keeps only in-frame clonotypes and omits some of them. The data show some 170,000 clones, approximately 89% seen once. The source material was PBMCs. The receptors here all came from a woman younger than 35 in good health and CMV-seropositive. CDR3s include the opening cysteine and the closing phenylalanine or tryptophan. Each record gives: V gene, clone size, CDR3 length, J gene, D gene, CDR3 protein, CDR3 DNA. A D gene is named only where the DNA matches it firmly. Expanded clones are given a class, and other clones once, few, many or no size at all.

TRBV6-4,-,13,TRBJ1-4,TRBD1,CASSQDRGEKLFF,TGTGCCAGCAGTCAGGACAGGGGCGAAAAACTGTTTTTT
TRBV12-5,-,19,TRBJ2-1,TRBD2,CASGLVLGLAGSSYNEQFF,TGTGCTAGTGGTTTGGTACTGGGACTAGCGGGGAGCTCCTACAATGAGCAGTTCTTC
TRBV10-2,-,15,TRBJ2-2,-,CASSGRSTGIRELFF,TGCGCCAGCAGTGGCCGATCTACAGGTATTCGGGAGCTGTTTTTT
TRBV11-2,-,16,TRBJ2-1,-,CASSHDPGRVGNEQFF,TGTGCCAGCAGCCACGACCCCGGTCGGGTAGGAAATGAGCAGTTCTTC
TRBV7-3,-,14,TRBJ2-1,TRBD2,CASSHRGAYNEQFF,TGTGCCAGCAGCCACCGGGGGGCCTACAATGAGCAGTTCTTC
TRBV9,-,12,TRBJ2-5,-,CASSLSEETQYF,TGTGCCAGCAGCTTATCCGAAGAGACCCAGTACTTC
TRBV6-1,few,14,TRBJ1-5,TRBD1,CASSAQGASQPQHF,TGTGCCAGCAGTGCACAGGGGGCTAGTCAGCCCCAGCATTTT
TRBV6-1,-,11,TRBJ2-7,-,CASSVYRANYF,TGTGCCAGCAGTGTCTACAGGGCTAATTACTTC
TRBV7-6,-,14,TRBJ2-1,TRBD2,CASSQALAGNEQFF,TGTGCCAGCAGTCAGGCGCTAGCGGGGAATGAGCAGTTCTTC
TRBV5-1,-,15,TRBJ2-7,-,CASSLMSGSEYEQYF,TGCGCCAGCAGCTTGATGTCTGGCAGCGAATACGAGCAGTACTTC
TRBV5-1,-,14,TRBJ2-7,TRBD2,CASSLPSGTYEQYF,TGCGCCAGCAGCTTGCCTAGCGGGACCTACGAGCAGTACTTC
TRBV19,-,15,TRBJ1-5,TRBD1,CASSTGQGRNQPQHF,TGTGCCAGTAGTACGGGACAGGGGCGCAATCAGCCCCAGCATTTT
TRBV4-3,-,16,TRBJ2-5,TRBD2,CASSQDSGNYGETQYF,TGCGCCAGCAGCCAAGACAGCGGGAATTATGGAGAGACCCAGTACTTC
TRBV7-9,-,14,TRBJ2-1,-,CASSFLAGPNEQFF,TGTGCCAGCAGCTTTCTTGCGGGCCCCAATGAGCAGTTCTTC
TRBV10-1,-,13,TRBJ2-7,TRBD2,CATGLAGVMPQYF,TGCGCCACCGGACTAGCGGGAGTTATGCCGCAGTACTTC
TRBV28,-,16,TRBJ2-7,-,CASSLGRWVGSYEQYF,TGTGCCAGCAGTTTGGGGCGGTGGGTTGGCTCCTACGAGCAGTACTTC
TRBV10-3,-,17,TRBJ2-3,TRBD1,CATKAAPGQARTDTQYF,TGTGCCACCAAGGCGGCCCCAGGACAGGCCCGCACAGATACGCAGTATTTT
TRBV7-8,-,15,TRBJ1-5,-,CASSFGPNLHQPQHF,TGTGCCAGCAGCTTTGGGCCTAACCTTCATCAGCCCCAGCATTTT
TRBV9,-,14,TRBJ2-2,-,CASSAHVESGELFF,TGTGCCAGCAGCGCGCACGTAGAGTCCGGGGAGCTGTTTTTT
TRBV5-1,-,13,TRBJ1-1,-,CASSLGIGSEAFF,TGCGCCAGCAGCTTGGGAATTGGTAGCGAAGCTTTCTTT
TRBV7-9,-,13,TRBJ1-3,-,CASSLVRENTIYF,TGTGCCAGCAGCTTAGTTAGGGAGAACACCATATATTTT
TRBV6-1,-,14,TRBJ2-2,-,CASSEGEDTGELFF,TGTGCCAGCAGTGAAGGGGAGGACACCGGGGAGCTGTTTTTT
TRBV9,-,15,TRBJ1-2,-,CASSPGGSFNYGYTF,TGTGCCAGCAGCCCCGGGGGTAGTTTTAACTATGGCTACACCTTC
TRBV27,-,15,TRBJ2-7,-,CASSLKQGGTYEQYF,TGTGCCAGCAGTTTGAAACAGGGGGGGACCTACGAGCAGTACTTC
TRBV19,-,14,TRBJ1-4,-,CASSMSRTNEKLFF,TGTGCCAGTAGTATGTCGCGAACTAATGAAAAACTGTTTTTT
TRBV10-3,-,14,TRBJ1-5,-,CAISETRGNQPQHF,TGTGCCATCAGTGAGACTCGGGGGAATCAGCCCCAGCATTTT
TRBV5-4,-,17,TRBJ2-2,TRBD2,CASSPRTGTSGRKELFF,TGTGCCAGCAGCCCACGAACCGGGACTAGCGGGAGGAAGGAGCTGTTTTTT